One sample yielded the 20 T cell receptor beta chains listed below, sequenced in a study of cytomegalovirus exposure and HLA in healthy donors. The PCR used 60 Vbeta and 13 Jbeta primers. Sequencing used immunoSEQ multiplex PCR; TCRdb keeps in-frame clones, though not all of them. The sample features about 200,000 clones, with under 1% in its top ten. The sequenced material came from PBMCs. These receptors were taken from a woman aged 30 to 39 in good health and CMV-seropositive.

The CDR3 DNA is TGTGCCAGCAGCTTATTCGGTGCGGGAGGGCCGTACGAGCAGTACTTC. Its protein is CASSLFGAGGPYEQYF. V usage is TRBV7-9 and J usage is TRBJ2-7; 9 bases align to TRBD2. Per the germline V gene, CDR1 is SEHNR and CDR2 is FQNEAQ (reference sequence). This CDR3 contains 16 residues. J gave up 4 bases and V 2 bases, and 9 bases lay outside the gene matches.

The chain couples TRBV5-6 to TRBJ1-1, with D tentatively TRBD1 (5 bases). Germline values: CDR1 SGHDT, CDR2 YYEEEE. The ends were cut back, 4 bases at V and 3 bases at J, with 13 bases in the middle. The CDR3 contains 14 residues. The CDR3 coding sequence is TGTGCCAGCAGCGTAGGGGTAGGGGACACTGAAGCTTTCTTT. Translation: CASSVGVGDTEAFF.

J is TRBJ2-1 and V is TRBV30; a weak D match, TRBD2 (5 bases). V was shortened by 8 bases and J by 2 bases, with 13 bases between the two germline ends. Germline-derived CDR1 and CDR2 are GTSNPN and SVGIG (reference sequence). The CDR3 has 13 residues. CDR3 nucleotide sequence: TGTGCCATAGAGGGCAGTACCTACAATGAGCAGTTCTTC. It is translated as CAIEGSTYNEQFF.

The rearrangement uses TRBV19 and TRBJ2-1; possible D gene TRBD1, 5 bases. CDR1 is LNHDA, CDR2 SQIVND, per germline (reference sequence). The CDR3 totals 15 residues. V lost 2 bases and J 0 bases, leaving 8 bases between the germline ends. Here the CDR3 reads CASSIQGGSYNEQFF. The CDR3 coding sequence is TGTGCCAGTAGTATACAGGGTGGCTCCTACAATGAGCAGTTCTTC.

The V call is TRBV5-8, the J call TRBJ2-3, with 9 bases identical to TRBD2. V gave up 3 bases and J gave up 5 bases; unmatched junction bases: 10. This CDR3 is built from 16 residues. The V gene's germline CDR1 is SGHTS and CDR2 YDEGEE. CDR3 protein: CASSWGAAGGQDTQYF. For the CDR3, the DNA is TGTGCCAGCAGCTGGGGGGCAGCGGGGGGACAAGATACGCAGTATTTT.

This chain joins TRBV6-1 and TRBJ2-1; 9 bases are shared with TRBD1. This CDR3 is built from 14 residues. With V trimmed by 9 bases and J by 2 bases, 5 bases remained unmatched. Per the germline V gene, CDR1 is MNHNS and CDR2 is SASEGT. The CDR3, as DNA: TGTGCCAGTCCCCGACAGGGGGCCTACAATGAGCAGTTCTTC. The encoded protein is CASPRQGAYNEQFF.

The V gene is TRBV6-6, the J gene TRBJ2-5; 9 bases fit TRBD1. Gene TRBJ2-7 matches the end of the DNA better, so the J call may be wrong. CDR3 length: 16 residues. Per the germline V gene, CDR1 is MNHNY and CDR2 is SVGAGI (reference sequence). This CDR3 is CASSYSPIRDRDEQYF. In nucleotides, the CDR3 is TGTGCCAGCAGTTACTCCCCAATCCGGGACAGGGACGAGCAGTACTTC.

The chain carries TRBV30 and TRBJ2-1; D perhaps matches TRBD2 (6 bases). The CDR3 length is 14 residues. Per germline, CDR1 GTSNPN and CDR2 SVGIG (reference sequence). Trimming took off 3 bases at V and 5 bases at J, with 14 bases between the two ends. The DNA for the CDR3 is TGTGCCTGGAGGAGAGGACTAAATAACAATGAGCAGTTCTTC. Amino acid sequence: CAWRRGLNNNEQFF.

The V call is TRBV5-1, the J call TRBJ1-1; no firm D call. The CDR3 extends over 11 amino acids. Trimming took off 0 bases at V and 7 bases at J, with 4 bases between the two ends. The germline V gene has CDR1 SGHRS and CDR2 YFSETQ. DNA for the CDR3: TGCGCCAGCAGCTTGGACAGTGAAGCTTTCTTT. This sequence encodes CASSLDSEAFF.

The chain employs TRBV28 and TRBJ1-1; no definite D call. V gave up 3 bases and J gave up 0 bases, with 5 bases separating them. The CDR3 is 13 amino acids. Per germline, CDR1 MDHEN and CDR2 SYDVKM. CDR3 protein: CASSFHLNTEAFF. CDR3 DNA sequence: TGTGCCAGCAGTTTCCATCTGAACACTGAAGCTTTCTTT.

The chain employs TRBV4-3 and TRBJ2-6, with TRBD2 matching 7 bases. The CDR3 covers 17 residues. Germline CDR1 is LGHNA and CDR2 is YSLEER. V dropped 0 bases and J dropped 2; count of bases not matched to a gene: 4. This chain's CDR3 is CASSQDPREPGANVLTF. CDR3 nucleotides: TGCGCCAGCAGCCAAGATCCGCGGGAGCCTGGGGCCAACGTCCTGACTTTC.

This chain joins TRBV7-8 and TRBJ2-5, with 8 bases lining up with TRBD1. The CDR3 has 14 amino acids. Germline values: CDR1 SGHVS, CDR2 FQNEAQ. Losses at the gene ends were 5 bases for V and 4 bases for J; bases not matched to a gene: 6. This CDR3 is CASSVGQGGETQYF. CDR3 DNA sequence: TGTGCCAGCAGCGTAGGACAGGGTGGAGAGACCCAGTACTTC.

CDR3 residues: CASSVRQGALPNTEAFF. Written as DNA, the CDR3 is TGTGCCAGTAGTGTAAGACAGGGGGCGCTCCCGAACACTGAAGCTTTCTTT. This chain uses TRBV19 with TRBJ1-1; TRBD1 aligns across 10 bases. Per the germline V gene, CDR1 is LNHDA and CDR2 is SQIVND (reference sequence). This CDR3 region has 17 residues. The V gene end was trimmed by 5 bases and the J gene end by 1 base; junction bases not matched to a gene: 10.

V usage is TRBV7-2 and J usage is TRBJ2-6; tentative D call: TRBD2 (5 bases). The CDR3 consists of 16 residues. The germline gives CDR1 SGHTA, CDR2 FQGNSA. Trimming left V 2 bases short and J 4 bases short, with 12 bases between. The CDR3 DNA reads TGTGCCAGCAGCTTAAGGACTGGGGTAGGGGCCAACGTCCTGACTTTC. Encoded protein: CASSLRTGVGANVLTF.

The chain is built from TRBV11-2 and TRBJ1-5; a possible D gene is TRBD1 (5 bases). Germline CDR1 is SGHAT and CDR2 is FQNNGV. V lost 3 bases and J lost 3, with 9 bases in between. This CDR3 comprises 14 residues. CDR3: CASSFSGHNQPQHF. Written as DNA, the CDR3 is TGTGCCAGCAGCTTTTCAGGGCACAATCAGCCCCAGCATTTT.

The chain has TRBV5-1 and TRBJ2-2; D not resolved. This CDR3 is built from 16 residues. Trimming took off 0 bases at V and 0 bases at J, with 9 bases between the two ends. Germline loops: CDR1 SGHRS, CDR2 YFSETQ. The DNA for the CDR3 is TGCGCCAGCAGCTTGGGGCCCCTCGCGAACACCGGGGAGCTGTTTTTT. Translation: CASSLGPLANTGELFF. The full variable domain, with the rest looked up from reference TRBV5-1 and TRBJ2-2, is KAGVTQTPRYLIKTRGQQVTLSCSPISGHRSVSWYQQTPGQGLQFLFEYFSETQRNKGNFPGRFSGRQFSNSRSEMNVSTLELGDSALYLCASSLGPLANTGELFFGEGSRLTVL.

The chain links TRBV27 to TRBJ1-2; maybe TRBD1 (6 bases). V dropped 3 bases and J dropped 4 bases, with 15 bases sitting between them. This CDR3 spans 15 amino acids. Germline V gene sequence: CDR1 MNHEY, CDR2 SMNVEV (reference sequence). DNA of the CDR3: TGTGCCAGCAGTTTCTCCCCGGGACACAGCTATGGCTACACCTTC. The encoded protein is CASSFSPGHSYGYTF.

The V call is TRBV27, the J call TRBJ1-2, with 7 bases aligning to TRBD1. Trimming at V came to 0 bases and at J to 3 bases, leaving 1 base not matched to a gene. Germline values: CDR1 MNHEY, CDR2 SMNVEV (reference sequence). The CDR3 covers 14 residues. The chain's CDR3 is CASSLSGQYYGYTF. CDR3 nucleotides: TGTGCCAGCAGTTTATCGGGACAGTACTATGGCTACACCTTC.

The V and J genes are TRBV5-4 and TRBJ2-5, with 10 bases fitting TRBD2. The ends lost 2 bases at V and 2 bases at J; junction bases unmatched: 6. The germline V gene has CDR1 SGHNT and CDR2 YYREEE (reference sequence). The CDR3 spans 16 residues. The CDR3 region has the DNA TGTGCCAGCAGCTTAGGCCTAGCGGGGGAACAAGAGACCCAGTACTTC. The encoded protein is CASSLGLAGEQETQYF. Complete variable domain (other parts from reference TRBV5-4 and TRBJ2-5): ETGVTQSPTHLIKTRGQQVTLRCSSQSGHNTVSWYQQALGQGPQFIFQYYREEENGRGNFPPRFSGLQFPNYSSELNVNALELDDSALYLCASSLGLAGEQETQYFGPGTRLLVL.

The chain couples TRBV7-2 to TRBJ2-7, with a weak D call TRBD2 (6 bases). Trimming shortened V by 5 bases and J by 2 bases, and 16 bases separated the two germline ends. This CDR3 is built from 15 residues. Germline CDR1 and CDR2: SGHTA and FQGNSA. The CDR3 spells CASSGGTRTTYEQYF. DNA for the CDR3: TGTGCCAGCAGCGGAGGGACTCGCACCACCTACGAGCAGTACTTC.